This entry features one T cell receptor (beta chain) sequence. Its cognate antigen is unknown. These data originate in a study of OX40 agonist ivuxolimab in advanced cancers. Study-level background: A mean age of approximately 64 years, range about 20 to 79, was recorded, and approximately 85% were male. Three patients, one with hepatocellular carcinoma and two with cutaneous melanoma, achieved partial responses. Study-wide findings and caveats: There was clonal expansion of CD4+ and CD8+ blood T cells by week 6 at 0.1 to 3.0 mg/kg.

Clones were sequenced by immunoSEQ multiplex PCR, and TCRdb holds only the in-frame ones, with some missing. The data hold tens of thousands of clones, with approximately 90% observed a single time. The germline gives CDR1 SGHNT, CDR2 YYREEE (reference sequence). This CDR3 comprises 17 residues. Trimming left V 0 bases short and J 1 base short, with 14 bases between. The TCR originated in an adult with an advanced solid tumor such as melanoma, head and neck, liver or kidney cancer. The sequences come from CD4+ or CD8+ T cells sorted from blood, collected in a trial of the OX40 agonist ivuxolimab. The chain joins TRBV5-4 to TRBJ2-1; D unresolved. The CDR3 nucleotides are TGTGCCAGCAGCTTGGAACACGGAAGGCTGTCCTACAATGAGCAGTTCTTC. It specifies CASSLEHGRLSYNEQFF.